This T cell receptor beta chain was captured in a study of CD8 T cells in Susac syndrome. An input of roughly 0.45 to 1 ug of RNA was subjected to reverse transcription using random hexamers. TCR beta CDR3 was amplified by immunoSEQ covering 54 Vbeta and 13 Jbeta. One entry per CDR3 protein results from TCRdb running MiXCR on the immunoSEQ multiplex PCR reads. The sample consists of 200,000 to 250,000 distinct CDR3 sequences, approximately 95% of them appearing once. Peripheral blood CD8+ and CD4+ T cells were profiled by TCR beta sequencing. The multiple sclerosis controls were treatment-naive patients, and their relapsing-remitting disease was stable or active. Through negative isolation, CD4+ and CD8+ T cells were obtained, while TEMRA cells were enriched using FACS. This CDR3 comprises 13 residues. V was clipped by 0 bases and J by 8 bases, with 13 bases between them. Germline V gene lookup returns CDR1 DFQATT and CDR2 SNEGSKA (reference sequence).

The V call is TRBV20-1, the J call TRBJ1-2; no clear D. The sequence was obtained from a human donor with multiple sclerosis. The material sequenced was CD4+ T cells from PBMCs. CDR3 DNA sequence: TGCAGTGCTAGAGATTCCTTCTACGGCGGCTACACCTTC. It translates to CSARDSFYGGYTF.